The rows below give T cell receptor beta chains drawn from one sample of a study of human T cells and chemical hapten exposure. TCRdb itself ran the RACE reads through MiXCR, one entry per CDR3 protein. This sample carries approximately 320,000 distinct CDR3 sequences, 5% to 6.5% of them seen once, and the ten largest clones take around 8%. Here the sequenced sample was whole blood, taken in connection with sensitization to the hapten diphenylcyclopropenone (DPC). Source of these receptors: a woman aged 18-35 years with alopecia areata. Some clones in this sample may be carry-over from other donors' samples. Each CDR3 is given without its conserved first and last residue. Clone size, where shown, is once, few, many, or a class for clones that have expanded.

CDR3 | V | size
ASSLLSDMNTEAF | TRBV7-8 | many
ASSPTRTGEQTQY | TRBV13 | few
ASSLGVYTNTGELF | TRBV7-2 | .
ASSLQGASGAQY | TRBV7-2 | .
ASSQRWPQTNTEAF | TRBV4-3 | few
ASSLSTRNTEAF | TRBV27 | many
ASSDRASGNTIY | TRBV14 | .
ASLRGISYNEQF | TRBV6-6 | .
ASSLDAGTGYHSPLH | TRBV7-8 | many
AISEALAGGIGQF | TRBV10-3 | few
ASSQDSYEQY | TRBV6-2/TRBV6-3 | few
ASSYRDRENSPLH | TRBV7-9 | many
SANPIYERAF | TRBV20-1 | many
ASSFSGGFTDTQY | TRBV5-1 | many
ASSLDVSRPQH | TRBV7-2 | .
ASSQDSFDSGANVLT | TRBV4-1 | few
ASSYTSTGTEAF | TRBV27 | many
ASSVTENTGELF | TRBV3-1 | .
ASSLGLAEDIQY | TRBV5-1 | many
ASARLAGGTDTQY | TRBV5-1 | .
ASSESSRLNTEAF | TRBV10-2 | .
ASSLEGLDGELF | TRBV7-3 | .
ASSGAGETDTQY | TRBV6-5 | .
ASSSAGMSTDTQY | TRBV7-9 | many
ASSLGTGGKEPQH | TRBV27 | .
ASIRRQGYYNSPLH | TRBV28 | few